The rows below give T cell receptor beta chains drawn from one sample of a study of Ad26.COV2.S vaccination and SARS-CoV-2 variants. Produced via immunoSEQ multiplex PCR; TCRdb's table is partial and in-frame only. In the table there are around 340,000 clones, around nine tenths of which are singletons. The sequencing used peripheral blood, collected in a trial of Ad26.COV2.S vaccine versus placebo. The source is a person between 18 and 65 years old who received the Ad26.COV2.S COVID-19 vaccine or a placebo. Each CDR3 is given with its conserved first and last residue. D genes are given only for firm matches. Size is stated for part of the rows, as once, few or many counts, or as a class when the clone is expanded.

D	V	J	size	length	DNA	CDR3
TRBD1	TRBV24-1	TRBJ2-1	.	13	TGTGCCACCAGTGAGAGACAGGGACCTGAGCAGTTCTTC	CATSERQGPEQFF
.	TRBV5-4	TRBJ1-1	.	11	TGTGCCAGCAGCCGAAACACTGAAGCTTTCTTT	CASSRNTEAFF
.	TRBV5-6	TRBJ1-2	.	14	TGTGCCAGCAGCTACGAACAGGGTTACTATGGCTACACCTTC	CASSYEQGYYGYTF
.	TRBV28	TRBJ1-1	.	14	TGTGCCAGCACCCTAAGGCTCCGGGGGACTGAAGCTTTCTTT	CASTLRLRGTEAFF
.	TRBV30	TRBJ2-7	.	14	TGTGCCTGGAGGCTACGGGAGTCTCCCTACGAGCAGTACTTC	CAWRLRESPYEQYF
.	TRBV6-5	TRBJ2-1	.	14	TGTGCCAGCAGTTACTACCCAACCTACAATGAGCAGTTCTTC	CASSYYPTYNEQFF
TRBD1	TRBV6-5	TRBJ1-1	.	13	TGTGCCAGCAGCTTGGGGACAGGCAGTGAAGCTTTCTTT	CASSLGTGSEAFF
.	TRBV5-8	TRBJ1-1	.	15	TGTGCCAGCAGCCCGGGTCGGAGAGCAATCCCTGAAGCTTTCTTT	CASSPGRRAIPEAFF
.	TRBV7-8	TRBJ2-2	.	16	TGTGCCAGCAGCATCTGGCCTGCGGGGCCGACCGGGGAGCTGTTTTTT	CASSIWPAGPTGELFF
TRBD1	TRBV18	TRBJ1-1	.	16	TGTGCCAGCTCACCGGGACAGGGGAATAGGTGGGCTGAAGCTTTCTTT	CASSPGQGNRWAEAFF
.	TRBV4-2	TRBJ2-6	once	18	TGTGCCAGCAGCCAAGTAACTAGCTTGAGCTCTGGGGTCAACGTCCTGACTTTC	CASSQVTSLSSGVNVLTF
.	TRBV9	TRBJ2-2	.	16	TGTGCCAGCAGCGTAGAAGGAGCAGAGGACACCGGGGAGCTGTTTTTT	CASSVEGAEDTGELFF
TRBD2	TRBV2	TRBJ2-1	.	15	TGTGCCAACAGGGCTAGCGGGAGTCCAGGCAATGAGCAGTTCTTC	CANRASGSPGNEQFF
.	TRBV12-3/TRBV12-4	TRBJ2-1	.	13	TGTGCCAGCAGGACCGGCCTCTACAATGAGCAGTTCTTC	CASRTGLYNEQFF
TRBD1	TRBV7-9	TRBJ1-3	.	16	TGTGCCAGCAGCCCCCATGGAGGGGGCGATGGAAACACCATATATTTT	CASSPHGGGDGNTIYF
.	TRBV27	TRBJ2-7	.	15	TGTGCCAGCAGTTCCTCTAGCGTCAGCTCCTACGAGCAGTACTTC	CASSSSSVSSYEQYF
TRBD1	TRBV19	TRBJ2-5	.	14	TGTGCCAGTAGTATGGACAGGGGAAAGGGGACCCAGTACTTC	CASSMDRGKGTQYF
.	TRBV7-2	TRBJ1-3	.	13	TGTGCCAGCAGACCTAGCTCTGGAAACACCATATATTTT	CASRPSSGNTIYF
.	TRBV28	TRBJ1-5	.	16	TGTGCCAGCAGGGCCGGGGGATATAGGAGCAATCAGCCCCAGCATTTT	CASRAGGYRSNQPQHF
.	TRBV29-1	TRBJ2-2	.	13	TGCAGCGTTGCTCAGGGGGGGGCCGGGGAGCTGTTTTTT	CSVAQGGAGELFF
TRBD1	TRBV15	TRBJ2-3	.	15	TGTGCCACCAGCAGGACAGGGGGAAGGACAGATACGCAGTATTTT	CATSRTGGRTDTQYF
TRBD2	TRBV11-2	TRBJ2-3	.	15	TGTGCCAGCAGCCCGGGAGCGGGGGCGCATTATACGCAGTATTTT	CASSPGAGAHYTQYF
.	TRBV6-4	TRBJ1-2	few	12	TGTGCCAGCAGTGACTCGCAGGGAGGCTACACCTTC	CASSDSQGGYTF
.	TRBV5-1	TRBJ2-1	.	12	TGCGCCAGCAGCCGAGGCTACAATGAGCAGTTCTTC	CASSRGYNEQFF
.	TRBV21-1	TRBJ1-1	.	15	TGTGCCAGCAGCATCCGAAGTGAAGCCAACACTGAAGCTTTCTTT	CASSIRSEANTEAFF
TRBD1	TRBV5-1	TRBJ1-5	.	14	TGCGCCAGCAGCTTGGCAGGGGGAGATCAGCCCCAGCATTTT	CASSLAGGDQPQHF
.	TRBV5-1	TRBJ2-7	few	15	TGCGCCAGCAGCTTCTTCCCGGGACCGCAATACGAGCAGTACTTC	CASSFFPGPQYEQYF
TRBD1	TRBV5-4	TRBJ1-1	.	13	TGTGCCAGCAGCTTGGATGGACAGGCTGAAGCTTTCTTT	CASSLDGQAEAFF
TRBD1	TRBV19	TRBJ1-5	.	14	TGTGCCAGTAGTGTTCCGGACAGGAATCAGCCCCAGCATTTT	CASSVPDRNQPQHF
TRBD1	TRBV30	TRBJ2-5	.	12	TGTGCCTCAACAGGGGGCCACGAGACCCAGTACTTC	CASTGGHETQYF
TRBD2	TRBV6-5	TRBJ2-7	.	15	TGTGCCAGCACCTTAGCGGGAGGTTTGGGAAACGAGCAGTACTTC	CASTLAGGLGNEQYF
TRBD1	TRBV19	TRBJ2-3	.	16	TGTGCCAGTAGTATAAACGCGGGACAGGGGGCAGATACGCAGTATTTT	CASSINAGQGADTQYF
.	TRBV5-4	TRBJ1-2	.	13	TGTGCCTCCAGAAGCACTGGGGCTTATGGCTACACCTTC	CASRSTGAYGYTF